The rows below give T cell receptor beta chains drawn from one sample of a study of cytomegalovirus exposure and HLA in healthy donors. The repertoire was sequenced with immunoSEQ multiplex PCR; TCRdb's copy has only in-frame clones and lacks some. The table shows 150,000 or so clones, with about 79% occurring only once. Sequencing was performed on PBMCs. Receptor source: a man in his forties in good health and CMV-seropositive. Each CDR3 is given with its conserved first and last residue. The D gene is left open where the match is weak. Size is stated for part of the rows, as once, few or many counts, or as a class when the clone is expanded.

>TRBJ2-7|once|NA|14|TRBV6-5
CASSYDEQGYEQYF
TGTGCCAGCAGTTATGACGAACAGGGCTACGAGCAGTACTTC
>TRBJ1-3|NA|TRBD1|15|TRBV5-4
CASSPGQGFGNTIYF
TGTGCCAGCAGCCCCGGACAGGGGTTCGGAAACACCATATATTTT
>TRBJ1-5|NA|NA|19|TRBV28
CASAPRPYGAKDSLQPQHF
TGTGCCAGCGCACCAAGACCTTACGGCGCCAAGGACAGTCTTCAGCCCCAGCATTTT
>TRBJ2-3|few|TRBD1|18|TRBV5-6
CASSPENPGGARSDTQYF
TGTGCCAGCAGCCCCGAGAATCCAGGGGGCGCTAGGTCAGATACGCAGTATTTT
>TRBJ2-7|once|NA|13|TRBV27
CASSSSRYNEQYF
TGTGCCAGCAGTTCTAGCAGGTACAACGAGCAGTACTTC
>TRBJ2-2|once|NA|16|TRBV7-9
CASSLGLLMGTGELFF
TGTGCCAGCAGCCTCGGACTCCTAATGGGGACCGGGGAGCTGTTTTTT
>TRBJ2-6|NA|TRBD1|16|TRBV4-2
CASTHQGVSGANVLTF
TGTGCCAGCACCCATCAGGGGGTCTCTGGGGCCAACGTCCTGACTTTC
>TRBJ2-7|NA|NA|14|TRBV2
CASRRQEASYEQYF
TGTGCCAGCAGGAGACAGGAGGCCTCCTACGAGCAGTACTTC
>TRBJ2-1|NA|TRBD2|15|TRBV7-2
CASSLVGLAGVEQFF
TGTGCCAGCAGCTTAGTGGGTCTAGCGGGGGTCGAGCAGTTCTTC
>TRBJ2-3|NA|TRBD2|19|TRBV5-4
CASSVPLGSGAFGTDTQYF
TGTGCCAGCAGCGTACCATTGGGGAGCGGGGCGTTCGGCACAGATACGCAGTATTTT
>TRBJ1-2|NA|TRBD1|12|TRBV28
CASSTGTDGYTF
TGTGCCAGCAGTACCGGGACAGATGGCTACACCTTC
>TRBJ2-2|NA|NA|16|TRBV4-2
CASSQEYSGNTGELFF
TGTGCCAGCAGCCAAGAATATAGTGGGAACACCGGGGAGCTGTTTTTT
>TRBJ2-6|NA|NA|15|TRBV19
CASSIASSGANVLTF
TGTGCCAGTAGTATTGCTAGTTCTGGGGCCAACGTCCTGACTTTC
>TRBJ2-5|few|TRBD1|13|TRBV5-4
CASRDRIQETQYF
TGTGCCAGCAGGGACAGGATCCAAGAGACCCAGTACTTC
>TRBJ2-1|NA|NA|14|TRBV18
CASSPGPPRNEQFF
TGTGCCAGCTCACCAGGGCCTCCCCGCAATGAGCAGTTCTTC
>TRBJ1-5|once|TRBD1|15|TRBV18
CASSPPDRGFQPQHF
TGTGCCAGCTCACCACCGGACAGGGGCTTTCAGCCCCAGCATTTT
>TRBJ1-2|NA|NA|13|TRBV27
CASSPREGNGYTF
TGTGCCAGCAGTCCCCGGGAGGGTAACGGCTACACCTTC
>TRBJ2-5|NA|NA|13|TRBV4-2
CASSWTEEETQYF
TGTGCCAGCTCTTGGACAGAGGAAGAGACCCAGTACTTC
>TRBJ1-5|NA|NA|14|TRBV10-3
CAISETGSNQPQHF
TGTGCCATCAGTGAAACAGGGAGCAATCAGCCCCAGCATTTT
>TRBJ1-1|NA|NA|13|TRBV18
CASSSMENSEAFF
TGTGCCAGCTCGTCGATGGAGAACTCTGAAGCTTTCTTT
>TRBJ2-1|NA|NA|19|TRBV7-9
CASSLARAGGSSPEDEQFF
TGTGCCAGCAGCTTAGCGCGGGCTGGGGGGAGTTCCCCGGAAGATGAGCAGTTCTTC
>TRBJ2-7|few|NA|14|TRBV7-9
CASPWSTNNYEQYF
TGTGCCAGCCCATGGTCCACCAACAACTACGAGCAGTACTTC
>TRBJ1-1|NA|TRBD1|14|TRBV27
CASRRGDRGAEAFF
TGTGCCAGCAGAAGGGGGGACAGGGGGGCTGAAGCTTTCTTT
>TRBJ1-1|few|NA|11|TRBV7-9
CASSLGVWAFF
TGTGCCAGCAGCCTCGGGGTTTGGGCTTTCTTT
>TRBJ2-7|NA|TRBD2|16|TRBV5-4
CASSSRLAGNGYEQYF
TGTGCCAGCAGCTCAAGACTAGCGGGAAACGGGTACGAGCAGTACTTC
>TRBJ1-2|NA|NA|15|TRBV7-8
CASSLATGMNYGYTF
TGTGCCAGCAGCTTAGCAACAGGGATGAACTATGGCTACACCTTC
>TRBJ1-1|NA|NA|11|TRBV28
CASSPRTEAFF
TGTGCCAGCAGCCCCCGCACTGAAGCTTTCTTT
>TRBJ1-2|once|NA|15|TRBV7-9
CASSFSGSPNYGYTF
TGTGCCAGCAGCTTCAGTGGCAGTCCTAACTATGGCTACACCTTC
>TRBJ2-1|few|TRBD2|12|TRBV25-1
CASTDGAGEQFF
TGTGCCAGCACCGACGGAGCGGGAGAGCAGTTCTTC
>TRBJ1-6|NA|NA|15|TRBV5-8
CASSARLKDNSPLHF
TGTGCCAGCAGCGCAAGACTGAAGGATAATTCACCCCTCCACTTT
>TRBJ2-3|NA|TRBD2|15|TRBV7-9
CASSFAGGGTDTQYF
TGTGCCAGCAGCTTTGCGGGAGGGGGCACAGATACGCAGTATTTT
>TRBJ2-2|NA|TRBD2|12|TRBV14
CASSPTSGRLFF
TGTGCCAGCAGCCCGACTAGCGGGAGACTGTTTTTT
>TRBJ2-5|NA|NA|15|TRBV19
CASSTMAVSSETQYF
TGTGCCAGTAGCACAATGGCGGTTAGTAGTGAGACCCAGTACTTC
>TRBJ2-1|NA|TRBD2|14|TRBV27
CASKRLAEYNEQFF
TGTGCCAGTAAGAGACTAGCGGAATACAATGAGCAGTTCTTC
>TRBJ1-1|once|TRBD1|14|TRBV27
CASSPRDRATEAFF
TGTGCCAGCAGTCCGCGGGACAGGGCCACTGAAGCTTTCTTT
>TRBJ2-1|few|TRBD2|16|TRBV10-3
CATLNSGSYSYNEQFF
TGTGCCACCCTCAATAGCGGGAGTTACTCCTACAATGAGCAGTTCTTC
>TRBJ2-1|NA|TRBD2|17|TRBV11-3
CASSSQMTSGSYNEQFF
TGTGCCAGCAGCTCACAAATGACTAGCGGTTCCTACAATGAGCAGTTCTTC
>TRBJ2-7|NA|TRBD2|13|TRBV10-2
CAAKRDRSYEQYF
TGCGCCGCAAAGCGGGACCGCTCCTACGAGCAGTACTTC
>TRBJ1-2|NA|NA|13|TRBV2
CASRRDTNYGYTF
TGTGCCAGCAGGAGGGACACGAACTATGGCTACACCTTC
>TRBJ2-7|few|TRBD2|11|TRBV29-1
CSVGGGEEQYF
TGCAGCGTTGGGGGAGGGGAGGAGCAGTACTTC
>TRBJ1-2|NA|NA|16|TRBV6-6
CASSPSGGIDRYGYTF
TGTGCCAGCAGTCCATCCGGGGGTATCGACCGATATGGCTACACCTTC
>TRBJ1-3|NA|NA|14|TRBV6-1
CASSENLSGNTIYF
TGTGCCAGCAGTGAAAATCTCTCTGGAAACACCATATATTTT
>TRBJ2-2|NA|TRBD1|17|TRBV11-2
CASSLDSQGANTGELFF
TGTGCCAGCAGCTTAGATTCCCAGGGGGCGAACACCGGGGAGCTGTTTTTT
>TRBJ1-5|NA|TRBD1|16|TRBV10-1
CASINDGGGGNQPQHF
TGCGCCAGCATTAACGATGGAGGGGGCGGCAATCAGCCCCAGCATTTT
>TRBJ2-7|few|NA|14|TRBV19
CASSIAGASYEQYF
TGTGCCAGTAGTATAGCGGGAGCTTCCTACGAGCAGTACTTC
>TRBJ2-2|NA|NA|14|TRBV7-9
CASSLTGVTGELFF
TGTGCCAGCAGCCTCACTGGAGTGACCGGGGAGCTGTTTTTT
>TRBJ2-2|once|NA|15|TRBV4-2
CASSLSQDRTGELFF
TGTGCCAGCAGCCTTTCACAGGATCGGACCGGGGAGCTGTTTTTT
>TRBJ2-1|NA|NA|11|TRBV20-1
CSSGSYNEQFF
TGCAGTAGCGGCTCCTACAATGAGCAGTTCTTC
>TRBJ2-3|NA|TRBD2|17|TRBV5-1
CASSLGRSAGGTDTQYF
TGCGCCAGCAGCTTGGGCCGCTCGGCGGGGGGCACAGATACGCAGTATTTT
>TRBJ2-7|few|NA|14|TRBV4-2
CASSQDRRAGEQYF
TGTGCCAGCAGCCAAGATCGCAGGGCGGGGGAGCAGTACTTC
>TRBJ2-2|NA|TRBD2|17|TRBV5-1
CASSPLSGREITGELFF
TGCGCCAGCAGCCCTCTATCAGGGAGGGAGATAACCGGGGAGCTGTTTTTT
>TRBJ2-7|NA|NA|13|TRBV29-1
CSVVRDKVGEQYF
TGCAGCGTTGTGCGGGATAAGGTAGGGGAGCAGTACTTC
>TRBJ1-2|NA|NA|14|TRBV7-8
CASSLARGGYGYTF
TGTGCCAGCAGCTTAGCGCGGGGGGGCTATGGCTACACCTTC